This is a list of T cell receptor beta chains from one sample in a study of blood T cell repertoires in COVID-19. This table comes from immunoSEQ multiplex PCR, and its TCRdb copy is limited to in-frame clones, with some not included. The sample lists over 25,000 clones, around 91% occurring once. Sequenced material: peripheral blood. Source of these receptors: a man in his fifties or sixties with acute or convalescent COVID-19. Each CDR3 is given with its conserved first and last residue. D genes are given only for firm matches. Expanded clones get a size class; other rows say once, few or many, or leave the size out.

TRBJ2-7 | - | TRBV18 | - | CASSPSVDEQYF | TGTGCCAGCTCACCTTCGGTTGACGAGCAGTACTTC
TRBJ2-1 | TRBD2 | TRBV24-1 | - | CATSDQRGGYYNEQFF | TGTGCCACCAGTGATCAGCGGGGGGGGTATTACAATGAGCAGTTCTTC
TRBJ1-1 | - | TRBV5-1 | - | CASSLQENTEAFF | TGCGCCAGCAGCTTGCAGGAGAACACTGAAGCTTTCTTT
TRBJ2-1 | TRBD1 | TRBV5-1 | - | CASSPGQGRDEQFF | TGCGCCAGCAGCCCGGGACAGGGGCGTGATGAGCAGTTCTTC
TRBJ2-7 | - | TRBV28 | medium-sized | CASLSRGRGEQYF | TGTGCCAGCCTTTCACGGGGGCGGGGGGAGCAGTACTTC
TRBJ2-3 | TRBD2 | TRBV10-3 | - | CAINGGGGNTQYF | TGTGCCATCAATGGCGGGGGAGGGAATACGCAGTATTTT
TRBJ1-5 | TRBD1 | TRBV29-1 | - | CSVGTGQLGSNQPQHF | TGCAGCGTTGGGACAGGGCAATTGGGTAGCAATCAGCCCCAGCATTTT
TRBJ1-2 | TRBD1 | TRBV5-1 | few | CASSLDAGGYGYTF | TGCGCCAGCAGCTTGGACGCAGGGGGGTATGGCTACACCTTC
TRBJ1-2 | TRBD1 | TRBV2 | once | CASRGYGTGDRGSYGYTF | TGTGCCAGCAGGGGCTACGGGACAGGAGACAGGGGCTCCTATGGCTACACCTTC
TRBJ1-2 | - | TRBV12-3/TRBV12-4 | - | CASSFAGGYTF | TGTGCCAGCAGTTTCGCAGGGGGCTACACCTTC
TRBJ2-3 | - | TRBV7-8 | - | CASSPRSGRGGTDTQYF | TGTGCCAGCAGCCCTAGGTCGGGGCGGGGCGGGACAGATACGCAGTATTTT
TRBJ1-2 | TRBD1 | TRBV28 | once | CASSSGTGGYGYTF | TGTGCCAGCAGCTCTGGGACAGGGGGCTATGGCTACACCTTC
TRBJ2-5 | TRBD2 | TRBV5-1 | - | CASSRKREQETQYF | TGCGCCAGCAGTCGAAAGCGGGAGCAAGAGACCCAGTACTTC
TRBJ2-1 | - | TRBV6-1 | - | CASSEIGHLDYNEQFF | TGTGCCAGCAGTGAAATTGGGCACCTCGACTACAATGAGCAGTTCTTC
TRBJ2-5 | TRBD2 | TRBV5-1 | - | CASSYGLAGSQETQYF | TGCGCCAGCAGCTACGGACTAGCGGGGAGCCAAGAGACCCAGTACTTC
TRBJ2-5 | TRBD1 | TRBV6-5 | - | CASSMGTAETETQYF | TGTGCCAGCAGTATGGGGACAGCTGAGACGGAGACCCAGTACTTC